These 24 T cell receptor beta chains share one sample of origin, sequenced in a study of blood T cell repertoires in COVID-19. The data were produced by immunoSEQ multiplex PCR, yet TCRdb's version contains in-frame clones alone and is incomplete. This table has roughly 260,000 clones, 65% to 85% appearing once. Specimen: peripheral blood. Every receptor here comes from a woman aged 40-49 years with active or convalescent COVID-19.

This clone was observed a single time. V gene TRBV6-5 combines with J gene TRBJ2-2; perhaps TRBD1 as D (6 bases). With 6 bases removed from V and 3 bases from J, the gap between germline ends came to 14 bases. The germline CDR1 and CDR2 sequences are MNHEY and SVGAGI. The CDR3 runs 15 residues. The CDR3 DNA reads as TGTGCCAGCAGCGTGATAACAGGGTACACCGGGGAGCTGTTTTTT. Amino acid sequence: CASSVITGYTGELFF.

J is TRBJ2-7 and V is TRBV10-1; 8 nucleotides match TRBD2. The CDR3 covers 13 residues. CDR1 WNHNN and CDR2 SYGVQD come from the germline V gene (reference sequence). V lost 4 bases to trimming and J lost 6 bases; unmatched junction nucleotides: 5. CDR3 loop: CASSAGGTSEQYF. The CDR3 DNA reads TGCGCCAGCAGTGCGGGAGGGACTTCCGAGCAGTACTTC.

This chain uses TRBV6-5 with TRBJ1-2; D is uncertain. The germline V and J ends were trimmed by 6 bases and 8 bases, with 19 bases remaining between them. The CDR3 extends over 14 amino acids. Germline values: CDR1 MNHEY, CDR2 SVGAGI. CDR3 sequence reads: CASRSTEPEVGYTF. In DNA form, the CDR3 reads TGTGCCAGCAGGTCCACCGAACCGGAGGTAGGCTACACCTTC.

The J gene is TRBJ1-6, the V gene TRBV21-1; the table calls TRBD1, which could not be checked here. TRBV21-1 is noted as a pseudogene. The CDR3 is 15 amino acids. The CDR3 DNA follows: TGTGCCAGCGGTTCTACAGGGGCGAAAAAGTCACCCCTCCACTTT. Amino acids: CASGSTGAKKSPLHF.

The genes are TRBV9 and TRBJ1-6; possibly TRBD1 for D (6 bases). Per germline, CDR1 SGDLS and CDR2 YYNGEE. V was pared by 2 bases and J by 6 bases, with 12 bases between. This CDR3 is built from 15 residues. CDR3 amino acids: CASSVARGVNSPLHF. CDR3 nucleotide sequence: TGTGCCAGCAGCGTCGCCAGGGGAGTTAATTCACCCCTCCACTTT.

The rearrangement uses TRBV2 and TRBJ1-1; the D is unclear. CDR3 length: 14 residues. V shed 6 bases and J shed 0 bases, with 11 bases lying between them. Germline V gives CDR1 SNHLY, CDR2 FYNNEI. CDR3 sequence reads: CASRWAGMNTEAFF. The CDR3, as DNA: TGTGCCAGCAGGTGGGCGGGTATGAACACTGAAGCTTTCTTT.

V usage is TRBV9 and J usage is TRBJ2-2; D perhaps matches TRBD1 (5 bases). Trimming left V 5 bases short and J 5 bases short, with 13 bases between. The CDR3 is 14 residues long. Germline lookup yields CDR1 SGDLS and CDR2 YYNGEE. In DNA, the CDR3 is TGTGCCAGCAGAAGGGGCGCTAGTACCGGGGAGCTGTTTTTT. This gives the protein CASRRGASTGELFF.

V usage is TRBV12-3 or TRBV12-4 and J usage is TRBJ1-1; maybe TRBD1 (6 bases). Trimming removed 8 bases at V and 3 bases at J, with 10 bases between. This CDR3 is built from 12 residues. In DNA, the CDR3 is TGTGCCAGCTTGTACAGGGACACTGAAGCTTTCTTT. It encodes CASLYRDTEAFF.

This clone was picked up a small number of times. The J gene is TRBJ2-1, the V gene TRBV5-4; 8 bases align to TRBD1. V lost 1 base to trimming and J lost 6 bases; unmatched junction nucleotides: 0. The CDR3 sequence is 13 residues long. The germline CDR1 and CDR2 sequences are SGHNT and YYREEE (reference sequence). The CDR3 region has the DNA TGTGCCAGCAGCTTGACAGGGGGCAATGAGCAGTTCTTC. This encodes CASSLTGGNEQFF.

As DNA, the CDR3 is TGTGCCAGCTCCCAAAGCCTGGCAGATACGCAGTATTTT. Its protein product is CASSQSLADTQYF. The chain has TRBV18 and TRBJ2-3; D unresolved. This CDR3 contains 13 residues. The V end lost 6 bases, the J end lost 4 bases, and 11 bases lay between the germline ends. CDR1 KGHSH and CDR2 LQKENI come from the germline V gene.

The chain couples TRBV6-4 to TRBJ2-1; TRBD2 matches 13 bases. Per the germline V gene, CDR1 is MRHNA and CDR2 is SNTAGT. This CDR3 spans 15 amino acids. The J segment lost 9 bases and the V segment lost 4 bases, leaving 6 bases of the junction unmatched. The DNA of the CDR3 is TGTGCCAGCAGTGTCACTAGCGGGGGGGCCGGTGAGCAGTTCTTC. It yields the protein CASSVTSGGAGEQFF.

The chain is built from TRBV5-6 and TRBJ2-7; possible D gene TRBD1, 8 bases. The germline V gene encodes CDR1 SGHDT and CDR2 YYEEEE. The CDR3 totals 14 residues. Between the trimmed V and J ends, which lost 4 bases and 4 bases, there was a span of 15 bases. CDR3 residues: CASSLGQGGYEQYF. CDR3 nucleotide sequence: TGTGCCAGCAGCCTCGGACAGGGAGGGTACGAGCAGTACTTC.

The chain employs TRBV19 and TRBJ2-3; 11 positions agree with TRBD2. V shed 2 bases, J shed 6 bases, and the junction held 7 bases outside the gene matches. CDR3 length: 16 residues. Germline CDR1 LNHDA, CDR2 SQIVND (reference sequence). CDR3 in DNA: TGTGCCAGTAGTATAACTGCTAGCGGGGGGCGTGATACGCAGTATTTT. Its translation: CASSITASGGRDTQYF.

The chain is built from TRBV30 and TRBJ1-2; maybe TRBD1 (6 bases). Germline V CDR1 and CDR2: GTSNPN, SVGIG (reference sequence). The V and J ends lost 4 bases and 4 bases respectively, with 22 bases between them. This CDR3 has 16 residues. This chain's CDR3 is CAWKPGAGAYLYGYTF. For the CDR3, the DNA is TGTGCCTGGAAACCAGGGGCAGGGGCGTACCTCTATGGCTACACCTTC.

This chain connects TRBV30 to TRBJ1-1; D remains unclear. V was shortened by 0 bases and J by 5 bases, with 13 bases between the two germline ends. CDR1 GTSNPN and CDR2 SVGIG come from the germline V gene (reference sequence). The CDR3 is 14 amino acids. The CDR3 reads CAWSVVSGWTEAFF. The CDR3 DNA follows: TGTGCCTGGAGTGTGGTTTCGGGATGGACTGAAGCTTTCTTT.

The chain is built from TRBV28 and TRBJ2-5; a possible D gene is TRBD2 (7 bases). Per germline, CDR1 MDHEN and CDR2 SYDVKM. V was pared by 5 bases and J by 4 bases, with 17 bases between. The CDR3 spans 15 residues. The CDR3: CASSPLGGRRETQYF. As DNA, the CDR3 is TGTGCCAGCAGTCCCCTGGGGGGGCGTCGAGAGACCCAGTACTTC.

The CDR3 spells CASSPSLGPSTILHF. As DNA, the CDR3 is TGTGCCAGCAGCCCCAGCTTAGGTCCGTCCACTATACTCCACTTT. This chain joins TRBV3-1 (or the pseudogene TRBV3-2) and TRBJ1-6; D is uncertain. Germline V lookup: CDR1 LGHDT, CDR2 YNNKEL (reference sequence). Trimming removed 4 bases at V and 16 bases at J, with 23 bases between. The length of the CDR3 is 15 residues.

The chain couples TRBV10-3 to TRBJ1-3; 7 bases match TRBD1. From germline, CDR1 is ENHRY and CDR2 SYGVKD. CDR3 length equals 15 residues. The V and J ends lost 6 bases and 0 bases, in that order; junction bases with no gene match: 5. CDR3 sequence (DNA): TGTGCCATCAGATACAGGGGTAACTCTGGAAACACCATATATTTT. Protein product: CAIRYRGNSGNTIYF.

The genes are TRBV7-9 and TRBJ1-4; D is possibly TRBD1 (6 bases). The CDR3 totals 13 residues. Germline V gene lookup returns CDR1 SEHNR and CDR2 FQNEAQ (reference sequence). V was clipped by 6 bases and J by 8 bases, with 13 bases between them. In DNA, the CDR3 is TGTGCCAGCAGAGGGGGAATGGTCGAAAAACTGTTTTTT. This gives the protein CASRGGMVEKLFF.

The chain recombines TRBV3-1 (or the pseudogene TRBV3-2) with TRBJ2-3; 8 bases are a match to TRBD2. The ends lost 0 bases at V and 9 bases at J; junction bases unmatched: 8. The CDR3 spans 15 residues. The germline V gene encodes CDR1 LGHDT and CDR2 YNNKEL (reference sequence). CDR3 protein: CASSQDPGLVSTQYF. The CDR3 coding sequence is TGTGCCAGCAGCCAAGATCCGGGACTAGTTTCCACGCAGTATTTT.

This chain uses TRBV3-1 (or the pseudogene TRBV3-2) with TRBJ2-1; TRBD2 matches at 7 bases. Germline CDR1 and CDR2: LGHDT and YNNKEL (reference sequence). The CDR3 extends over 15 amino acids. Trimming took 2 bases from V and 8 from J; bases not matched to a gene: 9. CDR3 sequence (DNA): TGTGCCAGCAGCCAACTCAAGCGGGGCGGCGATGAGCAGTTCTTC. Translated, it gives CASSQLKRGGDEQFF.

V and J are TRBV15 and TRBJ1-5; D unresolved. Trimming removed 0 bases at V and 4 bases at J, with 10 bases between. This CDR3 contains 15 residues. CDR1 LNHNV and CDR2 YYDKDF come from the germline V gene (reference sequence). The CDR3 loop reads CATSRDWQANQPQHF. Written as DNA, the CDR3 is TGTGCCACCAGCAGAGATTGGCAGGCAAATCAGCCCCAGCATTTT.

The chain uses TRBV5-4 and TRBJ2-5, with a tentative D call TRBD1 (5 bases). V was trimmed by 0 bases and J by 3 bases, leaving 15 bases between them. The CDR3 runs to 16 residues. CDR1 SGHNT and CDR2 YYREEE come from the germline V gene (reference sequence). CDR3 sequence (DNA): TGTGCCAGCAGCTTGGTCCTGCAGGGCCGCAAAGAGACCCAGTACTTC. Residues: CASSLVLQGRKETQYF.

The chain recombines TRBV7-2 with TRBJ1-6; 7 bases agree with TRBD1. The V and J ends lost 4 bases and 2 bases, in that order; junction bases with no gene match: 5. Germline CDR1 reads SGHTA; CDR2 reads FQGNSA. This CDR3 is built from 16 residues. In DNA form, the CDR3 reads TGTGCCAGCAGCTATGCCGACAGGGCCTATAATTCACCCCTCCACTTT. Encoded protein: CASSYADRAYNSPLHF. Drawing the rest from reference TRBV7-2 and TRBJ1-6, the complete variable domain is GAGVSQSPSNKVTEKGKDVELRCDPISGHTALYWYRQSLGQGLEFLIYFQGNSAPDKSGLPSDRFSAERTGGSVSTLTIQRTQQEDSAVYLCASSYADRAYNSPLHFGNGTRLTVT.